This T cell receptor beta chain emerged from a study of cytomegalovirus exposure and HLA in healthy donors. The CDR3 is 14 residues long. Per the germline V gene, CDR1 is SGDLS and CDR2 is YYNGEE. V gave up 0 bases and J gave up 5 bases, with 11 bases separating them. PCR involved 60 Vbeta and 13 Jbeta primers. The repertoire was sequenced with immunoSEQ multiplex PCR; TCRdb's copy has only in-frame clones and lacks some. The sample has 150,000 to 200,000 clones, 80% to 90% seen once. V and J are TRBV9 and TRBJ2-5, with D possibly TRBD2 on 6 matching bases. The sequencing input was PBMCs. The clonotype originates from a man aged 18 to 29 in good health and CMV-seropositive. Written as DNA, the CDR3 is TGTGCCAGCAGCGTAGTGGGGGGTAGCGAGACCCAGTACTTC. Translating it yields CASSVVGGSETQYF.